By share of the sample, the clone carrying this T cell receptor beta chain is medium-sized. The antigen remains undetermined. These data originate in a study of metastatic and nonmetastatic thyroid tumors. Study details: Across blood and tumor or nodule tissue, repertoires from malignant and benign thyroid patients were compared with one another.

Every patient underwent thyroid surgery untreated. Findings and limits, study-wide: Reported TCR beta diversity, measured in blood and tumor, was significantly higher for malignant thyroid tumors than for benign nodules.

Trimming cost V 3 bases and J 10 bases, with 15 bases left between them. The CDR3 extends over 14 amino acids. Methods used by the authors: For papillary thyroid cancer, a distant-metastasis classifier was constructed from CDR3 differences observed across clinicopathological groups. TCRdb re-called clones via MiXCR from the PCR reads. The V and J calls shown here were made by TCRdb, not taken from the authors' results. The profile shows fewer than 15,000 clones, around a quarter of them singletons. The rearrangement links TRBV12-3 or TRBV12-4 to TRBJ2-2, with D perhaps matching TRBD1 (6 bases). This clonotype was obtained from a female donor with papillary thyroid cancer or a benign thyroid nodule (not recorded which). Some clones in this sample may be carry-over from other donors' samples. What was sequenced was tumor tissue. The CDR3 DNA reads TGTGCCAGCAGTTTTTCTCTGGGGGCCTCGGAGCTGTTTTTT. This translates into CASSFSLGASELFF.